These 32 T cell receptor beta chains share one sample of origin, sequenced in a study of memory CD4+ T cells and cytomegalovirus serostatus. The sort gate was single viable CD3+CD4+CD8-CD45RO+ cells for memory CD4+ T cells. The repertoire was sequenced with immunoSEQ multiplex PCR; TCRdb's copy has only in-frame clones and lacks some. Of tens of thousands of clones listed, roughly three quarters are singletons. Sequencing was performed on memory CD4+ T cells from blood. Source of these receptors: an adult in good health and CMV-seronegative.

This clone has a handful of counts. V is TRBV7-2 and J is TRBJ2-7; D might be TRBD2 (6 bases). Germline V gene sequence: CDR1 SGHTA, CDR2 FQGNSA. There are 14 residues in the CDR3. The germline V and J ends were trimmed by 5 bases and 6 bases, with 17 bases remaining between them. The CDR3 reads CASSPQRRGREQYF. In nucleotides, the CDR3 is TGTGCCAGCAGCCCCCAGAGGAGGGGTCGCGAGCAGTACTTC.

By share, this clone ranks as medium-sized (0.01 to 0.1%). J is TRBJ1-1 and V is TRBV5-5; the D is unclear. The CDR3 spans 14 residues. The germline CDR1 and CDR2 sequences are SGHKS and YYEKEE (reference sequence). V shed 1 base and J shed 0 bases, with 7 bases lying between them. The CDR3 spells CASSLQAVNTEAFF. The CDR3 coding sequence is TGTGCCAGCAGCTTGCAGGCGGTGAACACTGAAGCTTTCTTT.

The chain has TRBV9 and TRBJ2-7; 9 nucleotides align to TRBD2. Germline loops: CDR1 SGDLS, CDR2 YYNGEE. Trimming cost V 0 bases and J 3 bases; bases outside gene matches: 7. The CDR3 extends over 16 amino acids. The CDR3 coding sequence is TGTGCCAGCAGCGTAGGGCCAGCGGGGGGCAACTACGAGCAGTACTTC. Its translation: CASSVGPAGGNYEQYF.

This clone appeared a single time. The gene calls are TRBV28 and TRBJ1-5, with 9 positions matching TRBD1. V trimming: 5 bases; J trimming: 11 bases; junction bases outside the gene matches: 7. CDR1 is MDHEN and CDR2 is SYDVKM in the germline V gene. The CDR3 loop spans 13 amino acids. CDR3 residues: CASSRQGVPAQHF. In DNA form, the CDR3 reads TGTGCCAGCAGTCGACAGGGGGTCCCTGCCCAGCATTTT.

V usage is TRBV30 and J usage is TRBJ1-1, with 8 bases matching TRBD1. Germline trimming cut 1 base from V and 11 bases from J; bases unmatched to any gene: 12. This CDR3 has 14 residues. CDR1 GTSNPN and CDR2 SVGIG come from the germline V gene (reference sequence). DNA of the CDR3: TGTGCCTGGAGTGCCCCCGGGACAGGTCGTGGGGCTTTCTTT. It translates to CAWSAPGTGRGAFF.

DNA of the CDR3: TGTGCCAGCAGATCCAGGGGAACTAATGAAAAACTGTTTTTT. Translating it yields CASRSRGTNEKLFF. This chain links TRBV28 with TRBJ1-4; D might be TRBD1 (6 bases). Deletions cut 6 bases from V and 1 base from J, with 9 bases between. The germline gives CDR1 MDHEN, CDR2 SYDVKM. The CDR3 extends over 14 amino acids.

The gene calls are TRBV15 and TRBJ1-3; 10 nucleotides align to TRBD1. The length of the CDR3 is 21 residues. Germline assignment: CDR1 LNHNV and CDR2 YYDKDF (reference sequence). Germline trimming cut 3 bases from V and 0 bases from J; bases unmatched to any gene: 17. Written as DNA, the CDR3 is TGTGCCACCAGCAGGACCCTTTCTGGGACAGGGGTGTTCAGCTCTGGAAACACCATATATTTT. Protein sequence: CATSRTLSGTGVFSSGNTIYF.

The chain recombines TRBV5-1 with TRBJ1-1, with no clear D. Trimming removed 0 bases from V and 1 base from J, with 10 bases in between. The CDR3 loop spans 15 amino acids. Germline CDR1 SGHRS, CDR2 YFSETQ. The CDR3 is CASSLEIGQNTEAFF. CDR3 coding DNA: TGCGCCAGCAGCTTGGAAATCGGCCAGAACACTGAAGCTTTCTTT.

The chain employs TRBV7-2 and TRBJ2-7, with 8 bases aligning to TRBD1. CDR3 length: 14 amino acids. Unmatched junction bases numbered 7, after V lost 3 bases and J lost 6 bases. Germline CDR1 is SGHTA and CDR2 is FQGNSA. CDR3: CASSFTTGVGEQYF. The DNA for the CDR3 is TGTGCCAGCAGCTTTACGACAGGGGTGGGCGAGCAGTACTTC.

The chain employs TRBV4-2 and TRBJ2-7, with 8 bases that match TRBD2. CDR3 length: 15 residues. Trimming at V came to 2 bases and at J to 6 bases, leaving 9 bases not matched to a gene. Germline-derived CDR1 and CDR2 are LGHNA and YNFKEQ. CDR3 bases: TGTGCCAGCAGCCAACTCCGGGGGGGGGTGGCCGAGCAGTACTTC. The encoded protein is CASSQLRGGVAEQYF.

The V and J genes are TRBV6-1 and TRBJ1-3; the D gene is possibly TRBD1 (6 bases). The CDR3 sequence is 13 residues long. Germline values: CDR1 MNHNS, CDR2 SASEGT. The V end lost 4 bases, the J end lost 4 bases, and 8 bases lay between the germline ends. CDR3 loop: CASSGTAGNTIYF. CDR3 DNA sequence: TGTGCCAGCAGTGGGACAGCCGGAAACACCATATATTTT.

This clone was seen only a few times. V gene TRBV6-5 combines with J gene TRBJ2-2; D uncertain. The CDR3 has 12 amino acids. Germline loops: CDR1 MNHEY, CDR2 SVGAGI. Trimming cost V 10 bases and J 2 bases, with 8 bases left between them. CDR3 amino acids: CAIGGNTGELFF. CDR3 DNA sequence: TGTGCCATTGGCGGTAACACCGGGGAGCTGTTTTTT.

This chain uses TRBV7-6 with TRBJ2-7; possible D gene TRBD2, 6 bases. V lost 5 bases and J 5 bases, leaving 22 bases between the germline ends. The CDR3 totals 16 residues. Germline loops: CDR1 SGHVS, CDR2 FNYEAQ. The CDR3 DNA reads TGTGCCAGCAGCCCCTGGAAGTTGGGGGGAACCCACGAGCAGTACTTC. It codes for CASSPWKLGGTHEQYF. The entire variable domain, with the rest obtained from reference TRBV7-6 and TRBJ2-7, is as follows: GAGVSQSPRYKVTKRGQDVALRCDPISGHVSLYWYRQALGQGPEFLTYFNYEAQQDKSGLPNDRFSAERPEGSISTLTIQRTEQRDSAMYRCASSPWKLGGTHEQYFGPGTRLTVT.

Remarks on this clone: An end of the junction differs from the germline gene, which may be a read error. The chain couples TRBV23-1 to TRBJ2-7; 7 bases align to TRBD1. TRBV23-1 is sorted into the ORF group, with uncertain function. This CDR3 has 16 amino acids. In DNA form, the CDR3 reads TGCGCCAGCCGTCACGTCGGAACAGGGGAAATCTACGAGCAGTACTTC. This codes for CASRHVGTGEIYEQYF.

This clone was recorded only once. The chain couples TRBV4-3 to TRBJ2-7, with 10 bases aligning to TRBD2. Germline CDR1 and CDR2: LGHNA and YSLEER. This CDR3 region has 17 residues. Trimming took 0 bases from V and 3 from J; bases not matched to a gene: 8. This chain's CDR3 is CASSQDFGASGGYEQYF. DNA of the CDR3: TGCGCCAGCAGCCAAGATTTCGGGGCTAGCGGGGGCTACGAGCAGTACTTC.

The genes are TRBV5-1 and TRBJ1-6; D gene unclear. The V and J ends lost 0 bases and 5 bases respectively, with 9 bases between them. The CDR3 is made up of 15 amino acids. Germline V gives CDR1 SGHRS, CDR2 YFSETQ. The CDR3 protein is CASSLEHVDNSPLHF. Written as DNA, the CDR3 is TGCGCCAGCAGCTTGGAACACGTAGATAATTCACCCCTCCACTTT. The full variable domain, with the rest looked up from reference TRBV5-1 and TRBJ1-6, is KAGVTQTPRYLIKTRGQQVTLSCSPISGHRSVSWYQQTPGQGLQFLFEYFSETQRNKGNFPGRFSGRQFSNSRSEMNVSTLELGDSALYLCASSLEHVDNSPLHFGNGTRLTVT.

The chain uses TRBV29-1 and TRBJ1-1; 10 positions agree with TRBD1. Looked up from germline, CDR1 is SQVTM and CDR2 is ANQGSEA. The CDR3 covers 14 residues. V lost 8 bases to trimming and J lost 4 bases; unmatched junction nucleotides: 10. The CDR3 reads CSLRPGTGATEAFF. The CDR3 region has the DNA TGCAGCCTACGCCCTGGGACAGGGGCCACTGAAGCTTTCTTT.

V and J are TRBV5-1 and TRBJ2-7; a possible D gene is TRBD2 (7 bases). V gave up 4 bases and J gave up 6 bases, with 14 bases separating them. CDR3 length: 13 residues. CDR1 and CDR2 (germline): SGHRS, YFSETQ. The CDR3 DNA reads TGCGCCAGCAGCAAAGGGGGGGGAGGCGAGCAGTACTTC. Amino acid sequence: CASSKGGGGEQYF.

The J gene is TRBJ1-5, the V gene TRBV6-1; D is perhaps TRBD1 (6 bases). V was trimmed by 10 bases and J by 6 bases, leaving 22 bases between them. CDR1 and CDR2 (germline): MNHNS, SASEGT. This CDR3 has 15 residues. The CDR3 loop reads CATTVVTGTSQPQHF. The DNA of the CDR3 is TGTGCCACCACCGTCGTAACAGGGACCTCTCAGCCCCAGCATTTT.

This chain connects TRBV6-1 to TRBJ1-5; possible D gene TRBD1, 6 bases. Trimming shortened V by 6 bases and J by 7 bases, and 16 bases separated the two germline ends. The CDR3 consists of 14 residues. Germline V gene sequence: CDR1 MNHNS, CDR2 SASEGT. CDR3 bases: TGTGCCAGCAGCCTAGAAAGGGGGGCCCAGCCCCAGCATTTT. As protein: CASSLERGAQPQHF.

The chain carries TRBV5-4 and TRBJ2-2; TRBD2 is a possible D gene (6 bases). CDR1 is SGHNT, CDR2 YYREEE, per germline (reference sequence). The CDR3 totals 19 residues. Trimming removed 0 bases from V and 0 bases from J, with 18 bases in between. The CDR3 is CASSLERVRGGANTGELFF. In DNA form, the CDR3 reads TGTGCCAGCAGCTTGGAAAGGGTACGGGGCGGGGCGAACACCGGGGAGCTGTTTTTT.

The chain joins TRBV11-3 to TRBJ2-1, with TRBD1 matching over 7 bases. With V trimmed by 5 bases and J by 4 bases, 5 bases remained unmatched. The CDR3 is 14 residues long. CDR1 SGHNT and CDR2 YENEEA come from the germline V gene. CDR3: CASSGGQLYNEQFF. Written as DNA, the CDR3 is TGTGCCAGCAGCGGGGGACAGCTATACAATGAGCAGTTCTTC.

Here the CDR3 DNA reads TGTGCCAGCAGTGAAGGTTTAGGGACAGGGAACACTGAAGCTTTCTTT. Protein product: CASSEGLGTGNTEAFF. The V and J genes are TRBV25-1 and TRBJ1-1, with 8 bases fitting TRBD1. With V trimmed by 2 bases and J by 1 base, 6 bases remained unmatched. Germline V gene sequence: CDR1 MGHDK, CDR2 SYGVNS. The CDR3 is 16 amino acids.

The rearrangement uses TRBV11-3 and TRBJ2-2; 8 bases fit TRBD1. CDR3 size: 15 residues. CDR1 and CDR2 from the germline V gene are SGHNT and YENEEA. Unmatched junction bases numbered 11, after V lost 5 bases and J lost 9 bases. CDR3 residues: CASSPGQGEHRELFF. CDR3 in DNA: TGTGCCAGCAGCCCCGGACAGGGTGAACATAGGGAGCTGTTTTTT.

This clone has a handful of counts. The chain is built from TRBV6-5 and TRBJ1-5, with D hard to call. Trimming removed 5 bases from V and 4 bases from J, with 9 bases in between. CDR1 and CDR2 from the germline V gene are MNHEY and SVGAGI. This CDR3 has 13 amino acids. The CDR3 sequence is CASSPTRNQPQHF. The CDR3 coding sequence is TGTGCCAGCAGTCCGACAAGAAATCAGCCCCAGCATTTT.

The rearrangement joins TRBV10-3 to TRBJ2-2, with 10 nucleotides matching TRBD1. The CDR3 consists of 17 residues. Germline V gene sequence: CDR1 ENHRY, CDR2 SYGVKD. With 0 bases clipped from V and 4 bases from J, the junction kept 5 bases outside the gene matches. CDR3 loop: CAISESGTGAGTGELFF. DNA of the CDR3: TGTGCCATCAGTGAGTCCGGGACAGGGGCGGGCACCGGGGAGCTGTTTTTT.

The chain links TRBV6-5 to TRBJ1-5; no definite D call. Germline CDR1 is MNHEY and CDR2 is SVGAGI. V lost 7 bases to trimming and J lost 7 bases, with 14 bases between them. The CDR3 runs to 13 residues. The CDR3 sequence: CASNIRGGQPQHF. The CDR3 region has the DNA TGTGCCAGCAACATACGCGGCGGGCAGCCCCAGCATTTT.

V is TRBV12-5 and J is TRBJ1-1; 10 bases are shared with TRBD1. Germline CDR1 reads LGHNT; CDR2 reads FRNRAP. Trimming at V came to 0 bases and at J to 8 bases, leaving 6 bases not matched to a gene. The CDR3 length is 15 residues. This CDR3 is CASGLVRGQGEEAFF. CDR3 sequence (DNA): TGTGCTAGTGGTTTGGTACGTGGACAGGGGGAAGAAGCTTTCTTT.

The V call is TRBV6-5, the J call TRBJ1-2; no firm D call. There are 13 residues in the CDR3. In germline, CDR1 is MNHEY, CDR2 SVGAGI. Trimming took off 2 bases at V and 7 bases at J, with 11 bases between the two ends. In nucleotides, the CDR3 is TGTGCCAGCAGTTACAGAGGTTACGGTGGCTACACCTTC. Amino acids: CASSYRGYGGYTF.

V gene TRBV6-5 combines with J gene TRBJ2-7, with 7 positions matching TRBD2. Germline CDR1 reads MNHEY; CDR2 reads SVGAGI. The ends lost 6 bases at V and 7 bases at J; junction bases unmatched: 12. CDR3 length equals 14 residues. CDR3 region: CASRMRGTQGEQYF. The CDR3 DNA sequence: TGTGCCAGCAGAATGCGGGGGACCCAGGGAGAGCAGTACTTC.

V gene TRBV2 combines with J gene TRBJ2-3, with 11 bases fitting TRBD2. V gave up 6 bases and J gave up 5 bases; unmatched junction bases: 10. The CDR3 runs 16 residues. Germline lookup yields CDR1 SNHLY and CDR2 FYNNEI. Here the CDR3 reads CASSPFTSGGRDTQYF. The CDR3 bases are TGTGCCAGCAGCCCATTTACTAGCGGGGGTAGAGATACGCAGTATTTT.

This clone was found once. The chain links TRBV7-2 to TRBJ2-2; the D is unclear. V lost 1 base and J lost 4, with 7 bases in between. The germline V gene has CDR1 SGHTA and CDR2 FQGNSA. CDR3 size: 14 residues. The CDR3 DNA follows: TGTGCCAGCAGCTTAGGAACGACCACCGGGGAGCTGTTTTTT. Translation: CASSLGTTTGELFF.